This entry features one T cell receptor (beta chain) sequence. The antigen remains unidentified. The data were taken from a study of cytomegalovirus exposure and HLA in healthy donors. General study points: Most TCR sequences were uncommon, yet certain public TCRs appeared in many donors.

While the first cohort had some 700 subjects, the donors belonged to the separate validation cohort of about 130 subjects. Produced via immunoSEQ multiplex PCR; TCRdb's table is partial and in-frame only. The sample carries 220,000 or so clones, approximately 88% recorded once. Looked up from germline, CDR1 is GTSNPN and CDR2 is SVGIG (reference sequence). The length of the CDR3 is 19 residues. The trim removed 3 bases at V and 0 bases at J, leaving 10 bases unmatched. This receptor was obtained from a young woman in good health and CMV-seropositive. What was sequenced was PBMCs. J is TRBJ2-1 and V is TRBV30; 14 bases line up with TRBD2. For the CDR3, the DNA is TGTGCCTGGAGAGACCCGACTAGCGGGAGGGAGAGCTCCTACAATGAGCAGTTCTTC. Residues: CAWRDPTSGRESSYNEQFF.